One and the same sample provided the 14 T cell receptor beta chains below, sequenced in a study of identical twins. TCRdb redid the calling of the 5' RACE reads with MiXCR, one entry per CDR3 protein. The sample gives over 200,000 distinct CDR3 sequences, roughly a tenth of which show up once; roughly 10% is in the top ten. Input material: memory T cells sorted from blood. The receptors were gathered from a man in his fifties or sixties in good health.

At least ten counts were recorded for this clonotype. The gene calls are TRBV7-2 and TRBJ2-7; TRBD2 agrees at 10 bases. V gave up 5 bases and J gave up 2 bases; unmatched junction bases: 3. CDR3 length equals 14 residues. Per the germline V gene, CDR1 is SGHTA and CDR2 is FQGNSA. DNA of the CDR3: TGTGCCAGCAGCCCAACTAGCGGGACCTACGAGCAGTACTTC. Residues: CASSPTSGTYEQYF.

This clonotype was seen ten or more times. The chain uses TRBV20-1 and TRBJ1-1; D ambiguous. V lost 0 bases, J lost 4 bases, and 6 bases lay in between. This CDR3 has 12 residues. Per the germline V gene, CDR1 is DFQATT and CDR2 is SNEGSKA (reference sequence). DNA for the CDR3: TGCAGTGCTAGAGAGGGAAGCACTGAAGCTTTCTTT. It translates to CSAREGSTEAFF.

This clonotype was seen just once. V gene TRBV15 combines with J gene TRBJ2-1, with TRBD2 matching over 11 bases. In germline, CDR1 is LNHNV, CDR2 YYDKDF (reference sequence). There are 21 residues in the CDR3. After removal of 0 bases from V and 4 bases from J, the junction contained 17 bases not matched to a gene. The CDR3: CATSRDRTSGGKRSLYNEQFF. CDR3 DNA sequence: TGTGCCACCAGCAGAGATCGTACTAGCGGGGGAAAAAGAAGCCTTTACAATGAGCAGTTCTTC.

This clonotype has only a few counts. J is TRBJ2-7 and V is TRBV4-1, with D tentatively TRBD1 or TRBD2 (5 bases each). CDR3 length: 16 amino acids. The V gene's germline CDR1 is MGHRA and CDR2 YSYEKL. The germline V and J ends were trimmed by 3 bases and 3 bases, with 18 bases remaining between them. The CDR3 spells CASSHPGTEKHYEQYF. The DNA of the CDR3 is TGCGCCAGCAGCCACCCCGGGACGGAGAAGCACTACGAGCAGTACTTC.

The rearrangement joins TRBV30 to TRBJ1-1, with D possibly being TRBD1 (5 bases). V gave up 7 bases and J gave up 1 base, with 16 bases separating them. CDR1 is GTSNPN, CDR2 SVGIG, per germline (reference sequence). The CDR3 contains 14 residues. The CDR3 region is CASAPGTSNTEAFF. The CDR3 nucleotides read TGTGCCTCGGCACCAGGGACCTCGAACACTGAAGCTTTCTTT.

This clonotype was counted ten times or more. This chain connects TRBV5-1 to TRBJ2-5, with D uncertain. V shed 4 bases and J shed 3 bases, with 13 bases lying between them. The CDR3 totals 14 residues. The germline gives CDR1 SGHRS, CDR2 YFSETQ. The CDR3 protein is CASSTWDAKETQYF. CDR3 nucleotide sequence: TGCGCCAGCAGCACCTGGGATGCCAAAGAGACCCAGTACTTC.

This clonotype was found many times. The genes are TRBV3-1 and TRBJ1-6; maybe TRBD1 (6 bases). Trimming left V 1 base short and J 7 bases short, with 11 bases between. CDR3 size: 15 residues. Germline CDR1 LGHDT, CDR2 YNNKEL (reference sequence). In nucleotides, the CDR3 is TGTGCCAGCAGCCAAGTACAGGGAAAAAATTCACCCCTCCACTTT. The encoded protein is CASSQVQGKNSPLHF.

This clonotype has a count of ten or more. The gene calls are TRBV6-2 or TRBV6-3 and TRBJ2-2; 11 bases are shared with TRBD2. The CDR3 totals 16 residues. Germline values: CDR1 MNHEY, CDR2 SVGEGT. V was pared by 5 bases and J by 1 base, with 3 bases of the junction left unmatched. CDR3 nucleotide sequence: TGTGCCAGCAGTAGACTAGCGGGACGGAACACCGGGGAGCTGTTTTTT. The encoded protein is CASSRLAGRNTGELFF.

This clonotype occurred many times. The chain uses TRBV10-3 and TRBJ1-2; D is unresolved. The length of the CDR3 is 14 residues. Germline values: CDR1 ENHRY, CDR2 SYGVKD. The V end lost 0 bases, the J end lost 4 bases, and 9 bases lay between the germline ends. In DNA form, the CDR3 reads TGTGCCATCAGTGAGTCAAGCAAGGGCTATGGCTACACCTTC. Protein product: CAISESSKGYGYTF.

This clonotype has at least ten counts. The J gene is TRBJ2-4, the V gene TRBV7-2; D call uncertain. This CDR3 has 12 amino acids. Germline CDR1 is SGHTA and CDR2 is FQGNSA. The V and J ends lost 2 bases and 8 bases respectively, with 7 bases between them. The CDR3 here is CASSLYGDIQYF. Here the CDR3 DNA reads TGTGCCAGCAGCTTATATGGGGACATTCAGTACTTC.

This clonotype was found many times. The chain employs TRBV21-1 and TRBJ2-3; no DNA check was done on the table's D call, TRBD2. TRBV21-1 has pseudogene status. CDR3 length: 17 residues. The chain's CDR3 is CASSKGLMAGTWDTQYF. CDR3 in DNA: TGTGCCAGCAGCAAAGGTCTTATGGCAGGGACCTGGGATACGCAGTATTTT.

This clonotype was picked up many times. The CDR3 nucleotides are TGTGCCAGCAGTTTAGTACAGGACACCGGGGAGCTGTTTTTT. The encoded protein is CASSLVQDTGELFF. The V and J genes are TRBV12-3 or TRBV12-4 and TRBJ2-2; D may be TRBD1 (5 bases). CDR3 length: 14 residues. Deletions cut 1 base from V and 3 bases from J, with 6 bases between.

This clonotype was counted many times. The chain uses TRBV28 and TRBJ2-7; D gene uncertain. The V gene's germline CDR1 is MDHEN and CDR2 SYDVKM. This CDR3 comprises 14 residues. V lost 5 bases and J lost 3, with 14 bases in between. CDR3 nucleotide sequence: TGTGCCAGCAGTCCCTATGGGTCTTACTACGAGCAGTACTTC. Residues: CASSPYGSYYEQYF.

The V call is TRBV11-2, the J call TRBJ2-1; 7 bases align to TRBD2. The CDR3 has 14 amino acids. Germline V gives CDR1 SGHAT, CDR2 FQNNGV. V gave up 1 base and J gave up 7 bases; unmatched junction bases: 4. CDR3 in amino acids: CASSLAGGRNEQFF. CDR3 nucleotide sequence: TGTGCCAGCAGCTTAGCGGGAGGAAGGAATGAGCAGTTCTTC.